This passage covers 19 T cell receptor beta chains from one sample sequenced in a study of cytomegalovirus exposure and HLA in healthy donors. It was with 60 Vbeta and 13 Jbeta primers that the PCR ran. Measured with immunoSEQ multiplex PCR; TCRdb has only the in-frame clones, and not every one. The repertoire holds some 100,000 clones, with 65% to 85% as singletons. The source material was PBMCs. All receptors derive from a man aged 50 to 60 in good health and CMV-seropositive.

This clone was seen just once. The V and J genes are TRBV27 and TRBJ1-5, with D tentatively TRBD1 (6 bases). The CDR3 is 14 amino acids. Trimming took 2 bases from V and 4 from J, leaving 9 bases between them. Germline lookup yields CDR1 MNHEY and CDR2 SMNVEV (reference sequence). CDR3 DNA sequence: TGTGCCAGCAGTTTACAGGGGCTAAATCAGCCCCAGCATTTT. This translates into CASSLQGLNQPQHF.

This clone showed up just a few times. In DNA form, the CDR3 reads TGTGCCAGCAGTGACCGGGACACCGGGGAGCTGTTTTTT. As protein: CASSDRDTGELFF. The chain has TRBV6-4 and TRBJ2-2; D is ambiguous. The germline CDR1 and CDR2 sequences are MRHNA and SNTAGT. V was trimmed by 2 bases and J by 3 bases, leaving 4 bases between them. The CDR3 contains 13 residues.

This rearrangement joins TRBV15 to TRBJ1-5; 7 positions agree with TRBD1. The germline V gene has CDR1 LNHNV and CDR2 YYDKDF (reference sequence). The CDR3 is 16 amino acids. The V and J ends lost 1 base and 7 bases, in that order; junction bases with no gene match: 10. DNA for the CDR3: TGTGCCACCAGCAGAGCCCCCAGGGGGAGTGACCAGCCCCAGCATTTT. Its protein product is CATSRAPRGSDQPQHF.

V usage is TRBV4-1 and J usage is TRBJ1-5; 7 bases match TRBD1. This CDR3 region has 16 residues. Unmatched junction bases numbered 3, after V lost 0 bases and J lost 1 base. Germline CDR1 MGHRA, CDR2 YSYEKL. CDR3: CASSQDRGLSNQPQHF. CDR3 bases: TGCGCCAGCAGCCAAGATAGGGGGCTAAGCAATCAGCCCCAGCATTTT.

The genes are TRBV7-8 and TRBJ1-2; TRBD1 matches 7 bases. Trimming removed 2 bases from V and 4 bases from J; junction bases left unmatched: 4. The length of the CDR3 is 14 residues. Germline V gene lookup returns CDR1 SGHVS and CDR2 FQNEAQ. CDR3 bases: TGTGCCAGCAGCTTAAGACAGGGAGCCTATGGCTACACCTTC. Protein product: CASSLRQGAYGYTF.

The V gene is TRBV10-3, the J gene TRBJ2-2, with 8 bases lining up with TRBD1. V was pared by 6 bases and J by 7 bases, with 10 bases of the junction left unmatched. The CDR3 has 15 residues. Germline V CDR1 and CDR2: ENHRY, SYGVKD. CDR3: CAIRADRDSSGELFF. The DNA for the CDR3 is TGTGCCATCAGAGCGGACAGGGATTCAAGCGGGGAGCTGTTTTTT.

The V gene is TRBV10-2, the J gene TRBJ2-7; 16 nucleotides line up with TRBD2. With V trimmed by 2 bases and J by 5 bases, 9 bases remained unmatched. Per the germline V gene, CDR1 is WSHSY and CDR2 is SAAADI. The CDR3 is made up of 18 amino acids. DNA of the CDR3: TGCGCCAGCAGTGAGCCTACCGGGACTAGCGGGAGGGCCGACGAGCAGTACTTC. It yields the protein CASSEPTGTSGRADEQYF.

The chain joins TRBV15 to TRBJ1-1, with D perhaps TRBD1 (5 bases). The CDR3 spans 14 residues. Germline V gene data show CDR1 as LNHNV and CDR2 as YYDKDF (reference sequence). The V gene lost 1 base and the J gene lost 2 bases, with 8 bases spanning the gap. The CDR3 sequence: CATSRGQSNTEAFF. CDR3 in DNA: TGTGCCACCAGCAGAGGACAGAGTAACACTGAAGCTTTCTTT. Full variable domain (missing parts from reference TRBV15 and TRBJ1-1): DAMVIQNPRYQVTQFGKPVTLSCSQTLNHNVMYWYQQKSSQAPKLLFHYYDKDFNNEADTPDNFQSRRPNTSFCFLDIRSPGLGDTAMYLCATSRGQSNTEAFFGQGTRLTVV.

The V and J genes are TRBV16 and TRBJ2-7; the match to TRBD1 covers 8 bases. The CDR3 totals 13 residues. Per germline, CDR1 KGHSY and CDR2 FQNENV. With V trimmed by 2 bases and J by 5 bases, 2 bases remained unmatched. The CDR3 reads CASSQDRGHEQYF. CDR3 DNA: TGTGCCAGCAGCCAAGACAGGGGCCACGAGCAGTACTTC.

This chain uses TRBV23-1 with TRBJ2-1; 12 nucleotides align to TRBD2. TRBV23-1 is identified as an open reading frame with a role that is uncertain. After removal of 8 bases from V and 7 bases from J, the junction contained 9 bases not matched to a gene. CDR3 length equals 15 residues. CDR3 sequence: CASFCTSGGRNEQFF. The DNA of the CDR3 is TGCGCCAGCTTCTGCACTAGCGGGGGGCGTAATGAGCAGTTCTTC.

The chain uses TRBV10-2 and TRBJ2-3; 8 bases are shared with TRBD2. Trimming removed 8 bases from V and 12 bases from J; junction bases left unmatched: 10. CDR3 length: 12 residues. CDR1 and CDR2 (germline): WSHSY, SAAADI. For the CDR3, the DNA is TGCGCCAGCTCAGGACTAGCCGGGTATCAGTATTTT. Its protein product is CASSGLAGYQYF.

This clone was seen more than once but under ten times. The chain uses TRBV21-1 and TRBJ1-2. TRBV21-1 is a listed pseudogene. The CDR3 spans 14 residues. Here the CDR3 reads CASRNGRGGYGYTF. Written as DNA, the CDR3 is TGTGCCAGCAGGAACGGACGCGGAGGCTATGGCTACACCTTC.

The table lists this clone with a few counts. This rearrangement joins TRBV5-1 to TRBJ2-7, with 7 nucleotides matching TRBD2. Trimming cost V 1 base and J 0 bases; bases outside gene matches: 7. The CDR3 extends over 16 amino acids. Looked up from germline, CDR1 is SGHRS and CDR2 is YFSETQ. CDR3 loop: CASSLLAGRSSYEQYF. The CDR3, as DNA: TGCGCCAGCAGCTTGTTAGCGGGCAGGTCCTCCTACGAGCAGTACTTC.

This clone was recorded only once. This sample also contains other DNA sequences that code for the same CDR3. The chain recombines TRBV6-1 with TRBJ2-5; 12 nucleotides line up with TRBD2. Per the germline V gene, CDR1 is MNHNS and CDR2 is SASEGT. This CDR3 has 15 amino acids. V was pared by 2 bases and J by 2 bases, with 0 bases of the junction left unmatched. The CDR3 DNA is TGTGCCAGCAGTGAACTAGCGGGAGGGCAAGAGACCCAGTACTTC. Translating it yields CASSELAGGQETQYF.

This clone is a singleton in its sample. The chain couples TRBV9 to TRBJ2-2; maybe TRBD2 (5 bases). CDR1 is SGDLS and CDR2 is YYNGEE in the germline V gene. V shed 2 bases and J shed 2 bases, with 7 bases lying between them. The CDR3 is 14 amino acids. The CDR3: CASSVRTNTGELFF. The CDR3 region has the DNA TGTGCCAGCAGCGTGAGGACTAACACCGGGGAGCTGTTTTTT.

The V gene is TRBV7-2, the J gene TRBJ2-7; 8 nucleotides match TRBD1. Germline V gene lookup returns CDR1 SGHTA and CDR2 FQGNSA. Germline trimming cut 5 bases from V and 2 bases from J; bases unmatched to any gene: 8. The CDR3 is made up of 15 amino acids. The CDR3 spells CASSPSRGRPYEQYF. The CDR3 bases are TGTGCCAGCAGCCCCTCCAGGGGGCGCCCCTACGAGCAGTACTTC.

The J gene is TRBJ2-1, the V gene TRBV5-1, with TRBD2 matching over 9 bases. The trim removed 0 bases at V and 3 bases at J, leaving 1 base unmatched. The CDR3 extends over 15 amino acids. CDR1 is SGHRS and CDR2 is YFSETQ in the germline V gene. The CDR3 DNA reads TGCGCCAGCAGCTTGGGGACTAGCGTCTACAATGAGCAGTTCTTC. It is translated as CASSLGTSVYNEQFF.

This chain links TRBV5-8 with TRBJ1-1; TRBD1 agrees at 8 bases. V trimming: 2 bases; J trimming: 3 bases; junction bases outside the gene matches: 3. CDR3 length equals 14 residues. Germline V CDR1 and CDR2: SGHTS, YDEGEE. This chain's CDR3 is CASSLEQGDTEAFF. The DNA of the CDR3 is TGTGCCAGCAGCTTAGAACAGGGGGACACTGAAGCTTTCTTT.

The V gene is TRBV29-1, the J gene TRBJ1-1, with D unresolved. Germline assignment: CDR1 SQVTM and CDR2 ANQGSEA. This CDR3 is 12 amino acids long. V shed 4 bases and J shed 3 bases, with 9 bases lying between them. In nucleotides, the CDR3 is TGCAGCGTTGCAATTTCATACACTGAAGCTTTCTTT. This sequence encodes CSVAISYTEAFF.